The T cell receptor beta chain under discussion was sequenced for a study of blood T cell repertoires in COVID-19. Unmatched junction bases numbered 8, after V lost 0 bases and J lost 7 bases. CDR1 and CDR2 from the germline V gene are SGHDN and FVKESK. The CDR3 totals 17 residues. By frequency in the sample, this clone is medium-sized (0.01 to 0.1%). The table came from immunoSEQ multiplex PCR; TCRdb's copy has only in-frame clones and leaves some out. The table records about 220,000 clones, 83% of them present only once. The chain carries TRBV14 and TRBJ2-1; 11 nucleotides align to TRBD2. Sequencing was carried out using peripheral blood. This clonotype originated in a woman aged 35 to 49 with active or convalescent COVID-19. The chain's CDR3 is CASSQEKGLAVANEQFF. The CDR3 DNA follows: TGTGCCAGCAGCCAAGAAAAGGGACTAGCGGTCGCTAATGAGCAGTTCTTC.